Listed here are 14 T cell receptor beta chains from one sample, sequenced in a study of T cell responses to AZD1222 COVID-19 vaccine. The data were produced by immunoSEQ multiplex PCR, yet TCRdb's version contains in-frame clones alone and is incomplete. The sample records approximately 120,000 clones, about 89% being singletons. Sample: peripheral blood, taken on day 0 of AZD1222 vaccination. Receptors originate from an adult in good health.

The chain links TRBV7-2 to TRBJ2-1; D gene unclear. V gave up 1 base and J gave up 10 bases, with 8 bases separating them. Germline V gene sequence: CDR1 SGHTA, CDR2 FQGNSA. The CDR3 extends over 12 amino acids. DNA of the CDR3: TGTGCCAGCAGCTTAGACGGGTGGGAGCAGTTCTTC. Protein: CASSLDGWEQFF.

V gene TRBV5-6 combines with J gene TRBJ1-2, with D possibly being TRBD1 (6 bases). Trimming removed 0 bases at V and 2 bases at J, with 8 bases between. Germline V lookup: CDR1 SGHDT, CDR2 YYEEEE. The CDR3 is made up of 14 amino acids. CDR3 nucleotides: TGTGCCAGCAGCTTGGGTCAGGGGAACTATGGCTACACCTTC. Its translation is CASSLGQGNYGYTF.

CDR3 DNA sequence: TGTGCCAGCAGCCCCGGACAGGGGAGTCAGCCCCAGCATTTT. Translated, it gives CASSPGQGSQPQHF. The V call is TRBV6-2 or TRBV6-3, the J call TRBJ1-5, with 9 bases lining up with TRBD1. The trim removed 6 bases at V and 6 bases at J, leaving 6 bases unmatched. CDR3 length equals 14 residues. CDR1 MNHEY and CDR2 SVGEGT come from the germline V gene.

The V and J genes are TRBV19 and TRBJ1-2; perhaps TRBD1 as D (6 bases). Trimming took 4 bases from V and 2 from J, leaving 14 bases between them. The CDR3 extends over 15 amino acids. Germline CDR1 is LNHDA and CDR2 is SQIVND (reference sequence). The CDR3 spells CASSSGGWTNYGYTF. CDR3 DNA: TGTGCCAGTAGTAGCGGGGGCTGGACGAACTATGGCTACACCTTC.

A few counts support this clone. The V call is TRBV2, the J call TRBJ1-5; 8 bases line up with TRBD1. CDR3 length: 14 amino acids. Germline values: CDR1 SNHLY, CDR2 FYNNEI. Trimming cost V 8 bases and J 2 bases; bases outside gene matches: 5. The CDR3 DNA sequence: TGTGCCAGCGGACGACAGGGGCGCAATCAGCCCCAGCATTTT. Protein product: CASGRQGRNQPQHF.

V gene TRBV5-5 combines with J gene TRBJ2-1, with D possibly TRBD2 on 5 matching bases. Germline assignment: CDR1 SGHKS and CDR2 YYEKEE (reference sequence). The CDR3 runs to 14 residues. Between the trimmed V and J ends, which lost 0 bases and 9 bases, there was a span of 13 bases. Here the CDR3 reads CASSLVRGIVEQFF. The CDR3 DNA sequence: TGTGCCAGCAGCTTGGTTCGGGGAATAGTTGAGCAGTTCTTC. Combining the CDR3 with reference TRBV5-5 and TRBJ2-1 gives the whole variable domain DAGVTQSPTHLIKTRGQQVTLRCSPISGHKSVSWYQQVLGQGPQFIFQYYEKEERGRGNFPDRFSARQFPNYSSELNVNALLLGDSALYLCASSLVRGIVEQFFGPGTRLTVL.

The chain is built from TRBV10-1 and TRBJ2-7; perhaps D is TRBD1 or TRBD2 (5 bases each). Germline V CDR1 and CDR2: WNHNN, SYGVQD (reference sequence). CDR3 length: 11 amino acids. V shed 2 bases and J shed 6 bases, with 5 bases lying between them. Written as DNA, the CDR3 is TGCGCCAGCAGTGAGGGGGGCGAGCAGTACTTC. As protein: CASSEGGEQYF.

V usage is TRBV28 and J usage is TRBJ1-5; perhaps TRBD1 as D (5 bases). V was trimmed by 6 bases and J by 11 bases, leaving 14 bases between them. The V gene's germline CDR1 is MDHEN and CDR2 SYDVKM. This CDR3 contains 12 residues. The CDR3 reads CASSPGLRAQHF. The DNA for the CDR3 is TGTGCCAGCAGCCCGGGACTACGGGCCCAGCATTTT.

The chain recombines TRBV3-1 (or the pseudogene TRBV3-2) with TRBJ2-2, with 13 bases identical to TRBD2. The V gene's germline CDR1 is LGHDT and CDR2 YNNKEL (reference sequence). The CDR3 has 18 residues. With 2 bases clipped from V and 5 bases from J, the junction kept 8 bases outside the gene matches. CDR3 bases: TGTGCCAGCAGCCAAACCCGAGGACTAGCGGGGGATACCGGGGAGCTGTTTTTT. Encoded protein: CASSQTRGLAGDTGELFF.

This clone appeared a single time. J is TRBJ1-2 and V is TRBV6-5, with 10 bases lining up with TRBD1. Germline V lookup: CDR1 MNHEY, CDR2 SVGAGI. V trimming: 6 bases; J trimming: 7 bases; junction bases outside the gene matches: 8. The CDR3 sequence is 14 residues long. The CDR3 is CASRPGDRGPGYTF. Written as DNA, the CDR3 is TGTGCCAGCAGGCCCGGGGACAGGGGACCTGGCTACACCTTC.

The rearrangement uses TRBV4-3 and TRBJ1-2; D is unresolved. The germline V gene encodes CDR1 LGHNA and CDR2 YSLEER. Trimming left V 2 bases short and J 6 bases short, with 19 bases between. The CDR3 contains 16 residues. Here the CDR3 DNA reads TGCGCCAGCAGCCAATCAGCCCTGGCGCCCGGGGATGGCTACACCTTC. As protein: CASSQSALAPGDGYTF.

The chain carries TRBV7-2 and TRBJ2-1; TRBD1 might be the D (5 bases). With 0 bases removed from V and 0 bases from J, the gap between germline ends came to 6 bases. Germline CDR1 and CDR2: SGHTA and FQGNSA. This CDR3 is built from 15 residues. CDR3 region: CASSLAQGSYNEQFF. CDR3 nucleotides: TGTGCCAGCAGCTTAGCCCAGGGCTCCTACAATGAGCAGTTCTTC.

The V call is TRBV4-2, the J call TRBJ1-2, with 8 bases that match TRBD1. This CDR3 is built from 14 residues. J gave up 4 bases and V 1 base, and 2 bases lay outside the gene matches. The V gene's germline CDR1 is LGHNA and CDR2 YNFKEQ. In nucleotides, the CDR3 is TGTGCCAGCAGCCAAGGGACAGGGCCCTATGGCTACACCTTC. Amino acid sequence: CASSQGTGPYGYTF.

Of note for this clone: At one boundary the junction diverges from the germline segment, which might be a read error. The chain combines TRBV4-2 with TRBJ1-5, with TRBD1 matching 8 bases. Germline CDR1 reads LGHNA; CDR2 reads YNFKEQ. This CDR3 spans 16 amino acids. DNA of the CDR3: TGTGCCAGCAGCAAAGACGCCGACAGGGGAGAGGAGCCCCAGCATTTT. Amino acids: CASSKDADRGEEPQHF.